This TCR beta chain is drawn from a study of T cells after yellow fever vaccination. Study-wide results and limits: Abundant clonotypes from the bulk population could have been carried over as contaminants into FACS-sorted repertoires. A limited proportion of clonotypes was detected within both the CD4 and CD8 compartments.

A universal primer site and UMIs were added as TCR cDNA was made by 5'RACE template switching. TCRdb re-derived calls from the 5' RACE reads in MiXCR, one entry per CDR3 protein. The repertoire includes about 630,000 distinct CDR3 sequences, more than 9% of them detected once, and under 15% sits in the top ten. The CDR3 is 15 residues long. CDR1 and CDR2 from the germline V gene are SGHDT and YYEEEE. Between the trimmed V and J ends, which lost 3 bases and 8 bases, there was a span of 19 bases. This clonotype was counted only a few times. Its specificity is unknown. The sequence was collected from a young man who received the YFV17D yellow fever vaccine. This sequence joins TRBV5-6 and TRBJ2-3; D is unresolved. The sample here was PBMCs, taken on the day of the yellow fever booster vaccination. Here the CDR3 DNA reads TGTGCCAGCAGCTCCGCAACCGCAGGACCGACTACGCAGTATTTT. It is translated as CASSSATAGPTTQYF.